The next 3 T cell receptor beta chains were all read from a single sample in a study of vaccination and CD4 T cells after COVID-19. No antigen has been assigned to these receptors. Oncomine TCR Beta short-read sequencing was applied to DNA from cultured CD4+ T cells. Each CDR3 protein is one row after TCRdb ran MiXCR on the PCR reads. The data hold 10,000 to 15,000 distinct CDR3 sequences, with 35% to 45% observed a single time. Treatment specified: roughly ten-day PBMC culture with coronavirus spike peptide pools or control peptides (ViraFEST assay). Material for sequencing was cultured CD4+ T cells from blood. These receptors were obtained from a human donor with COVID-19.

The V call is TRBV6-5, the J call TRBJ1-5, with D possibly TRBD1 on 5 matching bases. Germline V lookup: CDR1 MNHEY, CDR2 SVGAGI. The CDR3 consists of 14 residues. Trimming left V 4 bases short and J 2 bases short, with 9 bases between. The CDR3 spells CASSLRDGNQPQHF. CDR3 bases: TGTGCCAGCAGTTTGCGGGACGGCAATCAGCCCCAGCATTTT.

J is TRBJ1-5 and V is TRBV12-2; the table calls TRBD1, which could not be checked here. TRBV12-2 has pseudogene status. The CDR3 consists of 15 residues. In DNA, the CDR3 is TGTGCAAGTCGCTTAGCGGGGACAGGGAATCAGCCCCAGCATTTT. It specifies CASRLAGTGNQPQHF.

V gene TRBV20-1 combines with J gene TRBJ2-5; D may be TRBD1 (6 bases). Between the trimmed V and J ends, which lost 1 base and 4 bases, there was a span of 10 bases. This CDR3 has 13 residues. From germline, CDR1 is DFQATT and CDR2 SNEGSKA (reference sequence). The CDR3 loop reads CSARVLGGETQYF. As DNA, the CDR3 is TGCAGTGCTAGAGTACTAGGGGGAGAGACCCAGTACTTC.